These 23 T cell receptor beta chains share one sample of origin, sequenced in a study of shared clonotypes between healthy human individuals. Data came from immunoSEQ multiplex PCR; TCRdb stores just in-frame clones and leaves some out. The sample lists about 1.1 million clones, approximately 80% seen once, with about 0.89% in the top ten. Sequencing was done on a sample of memory CD4+ T cells from PBMCs. Subset given: CD45RA-negative fraction. The receptor set was obtained from a young man in good health. Some clones in this sample may be carry-over from other donors' samples.

Comments on this clone: Being one base from a much bigger clone, this may be a read error. The chain is built from TRBV7-3 and TRBJ2-7; tentative D call: TRBD2 (7 bases). The V end was cut by 5 bases, the J end by 2 bases, with 19 bases between. CDR3 length: 16 residues. The germline gives CDR1 SGHTA, CDR2 FQGTGA. CDR3 nucleotides: TGTGCCAGCAGCCCAGGATGGGAGGGGACACCCTACGAGCAGTACTTC. Translating gives CASSPGWEGTPYEQYF. Complete variable domain (other parts from reference TRBV7-3 and TRBJ2-7): GAGVSQTPSNKVTEKGKYVELRCDPISGHTALYWYRQSLGQGPEFLIYFQGTGAADDSGLPNDRFFAVRPEGSVSTLKIQRTERGDSAVYLCASSPGWEGTPYEQYFGPGTRLTVT.

The chain couples TRBV28 to TRBJ1-1; TRBD1 aligns across 8 bases. Germline lookup yields CDR1 MDHEN and CDR2 SYDVKM. The CDR3 spans 16 residues. The junction had 10 bases not matched to a gene; V was cut back by 6 bases and J by 1 base. DNA of the CDR3: TGTGCCAGCAGGGAGCTTCTCACAGGGGGGAACACTGAAGCTTTCTTT. Residues: CASRELLTGGNTEAFF.

The chain couples TRBV7-3 to TRBJ2-2; 7 nucleotides match TRBD2. The CDR3 is 16 amino acids. The V and J ends lost 5 bases and 3 bases, in that order; junction bases with no gene match: 9. Germline values: CDR1 SGHTA, CDR2 FQGTGA. This CDR3 is CASSITPLADTGELFF. The CDR3 DNA reads as TGTGCCAGCAGCATCACCCCCCTAGCGGACACCGGGGAGCTGTTTTTT. Supplemented by reference TRBV7-3 and TRBJ2-2, the full variable domain reads GAGVSQTPSNKVTEKGKYVELRCDPISGHTALYWYRQSLGQGPEFLIYFQGTGAADDSGLPNDRFFAVRPEGSVSTLKIQRTERGDSAVYLCASSITPLADTGELFFGEGSRLTVL.

With respect to this clone: This same CDR3 is encoded by further DNA sequences in the sample. The chain has TRBV27 and TRBJ1-5; D might be TRBD1 (5 bases). This CDR3 region has 15 residues. Trimming cost V 3 bases and J 1 base, with 10 bases left between them. Germline-derived CDR1 and CDR2 are MNHEY and SMNVEV (reference sequence). The CDR3 loop reads CASSLRGASNQPQHF. CDR3 sequence (DNA): TGTGCCAGCAGTTTGCGCGGGGCAAGCAATCAGCCCCAGCATTTT.

The chain links TRBV12-5 to TRBJ2-5; 9 bases agree with TRBD1. From germline, CDR1 is LGHNT and CDR2 FRNRAP. This CDR3 has 14 residues. V gave up 6 bases and J gave up 4 bases; unmatched junction bases: 6. CDR3 bases: TGTGCTAGTGGGCCCGGGACAGGGTTAGAGACCCAGTACTTC. It is translated as CASGPGTGLETQYF. The full variable domain, its missing parts supplied by reference TRBV12-5 and TRBJ2-5, is DARVTQTPRHKVTEMGQEVTMRCQPILGHNTVFWYRQTMMQGLELLAYFRNRAPLDDSGMPKDRFSAEMPDATLATLKIQPSEPRDSAVYFCASGPGTGLETQYFGPGTRLLVL.

This clone was observed a single time. This chain connects TRBV29-1 to TRBJ1-2; 7 positions match TRBD1. This CDR3 contains 12 residues. Trimming cost V 4 bases and J 13 bases; bases outside gene matches: 12. Germline values: CDR1 SQVTM, CDR2 ANQGSEA. CDR3 protein: CSVVKGALPATF. The DNA for the CDR3 is TGCAGCGTTGTTAAGGGGGCCCTACCGGCCACCTTC.

The CDR3, as DNA: TGTGCCAGCAGTTTATTACAGGCCGGTTTAGGGGAGCTGTTTTTT. Its translation: CASSLLQAGLGELFF. The gene calls are TRBV28 and TRBJ2-2; a weak D match, TRBD1 (5 bases). Trimming cost V 1 base and J 8 bases, with 14 bases left between them. From germline, CDR1 is MDHEN and CDR2 SYDVKM. CDR3 length equals 15 residues.

The genes are TRBV6-1 and TRBJ1-2; the D gene is possibly TRBD1 (5 bases). The CDR3 has 15 amino acids. Trimming removed 6 bases from V and 6 bases from J, with 20 bases in between. Germline V gives CDR1 MNHNS, CDR2 SASEGT. CDR3 bases: TGTGCCAGCAGCCCGAAAATCCCCAGGGCCCATGGCTACACCTTC. It translates to CASSPKIPRAHGYTF.

The sample holds many counts of this clone. Distinct nucleotide sequences in the sample also encode this CDR3. V is TRBV20-1 and J is TRBJ2-3, with D unclear. Germline V gene data show CDR1 as DFQATT and CDR2 as SNEGSKA (reference sequence). The CDR3 extends over 10 amino acids. Trimming cost V 6 bases and J 6 bases, with 7 bases left between them. The CDR3 sequence: CSARRDTQYF. The CDR3 DNA reads as TGCAGTGCCCGGCGGGATACGCAGTATTTT.

The chain is built from TRBV5-5 and TRBJ2-1; the D gene could be TRBD1 or TRBD2 (5 bases each). Trimming cost V 0 bases and J 0 bases, with 10 bases left between them. CDR3 length equals 16 residues. The V gene's germline CDR1 is SGHKS and CDR2 YYEKEE (reference sequence). CDR3 sequence reads: CASSLAVGDSYNEQFF. Written as DNA, the CDR3 is TGTGCCAGCAGCTTGGCCGTGGGGGACTCCTACAATGAGCAGTTCTTC.

The chain carries TRBV20-1 and TRBJ1-2, with D hard to call. The CDR3 contains 11 residues. The germline CDR1 and CDR2 sequences are DFQATT and SNEGSKA (reference sequence). Trimming took off 0 bases at V and 8 bases at J, with 7 bases between the two ends. The CDR3 coding sequence is TGCAGTGCTAGAGACTTGATAGGCTACACCTTC. Its protein product is CSARDLIGYTF.

The chain uses TRBV4-3 and TRBJ1-2, with TRBD1 matching over 7 bases. With V trimmed by 3 bases and J by 8 bases, 9 bases remained unmatched. The CDR3 is made up of 14 amino acids. Germline assignment: CDR1 LGHNA and CDR2 YSLEER. As DNA, the CDR3 is TGCGCCAGCAGCCAGGATAATCCGGGACAGGGCTACACCTTC. Translated: CASSQDNPGQGYTF.

This chain uses TRBV6-1 with TRBJ1-2; D is uncertain. The V and J ends lost 4 bases and 5 bases respectively, with 5 bases between them. Germline V gene data show CDR1 as MNHNS and CDR2 as SASEGT. The CDR3 extends over 11 amino acids. The CDR3 sequence: CASSGYYGYTF. The CDR3 DNA follows: TGTGCCAGCAGTGGATATTATGGCTACACCTTC.

The chain uses TRBV7-2 and TRBJ1-2; possibly TRBD1 for D (6 bases). V was pared by 2 bases and J by 4 bases, with 17 bases between. The germline V gene encodes CDR1 SGHTA and CDR2 FQGNSA. CDR3 length: 16 residues. CDR3 nucleotides: TGTGCCAGCAGCTTACGTTTCAGGGGTGTCGCCTATGGCTACACCTTC. Translation: CASSLRFRGVAYGYTF.

The V and J genes are TRBV6-1 and TRBJ1-1; 7 bases fit TRBD1. This CDR3 region has 14 residues. V dropped 6 bases and J dropped 11; count of bases not matched to a gene: 15. Germline lookup yields CDR1 MNHNS and CDR2 SASEGT. DNA of the CDR3: TGTGCCAGCAGATGGGGAGGGACAGCCGACAAGGCTTTCTTT. Encoded protein: CASRWGGTADKAFF.

This clone was counted a single time. The chain recombines TRBV9 with TRBJ2-1; D not resolved. The germline V gene encodes CDR1 SGDLS and CDR2 YYNGEE. The CDR3 covers 17 residues. V lost 0 bases, J lost 4 bases, and 17 bases lay in between. The CDR3 DNA sequence: TGTGCCAGCAGCGTAGCTGAGCAGACCCCAATTTACAATGAGCAGTTCTTC. Protein sequence: CASSVAEQTPIYNEQFF. Filled out from reference TRBV9 and TRBJ2-1, the complete variable domain reads DSGVTQTPKHLITATGQRVTLRCSPRSGDLSVYWYQQSLDQGLQFLIQYYNGEERAKGNILERFSAQQFPDLHSELNLSSLELGDSALYFCASSVAEQTPIYNEQFFGPGTRLTVL.

The chain links TRBV14 to TRBJ2-1; 13 bases are shared with TRBD2. J was trimmed by 7 bases and V by 2 bases; bases with no gene match: 5. The germline V gene has CDR1 SGHDN and CDR2 FVKESK. The CDR3 is made up of 16 amino acids. CDR3 loop: CASSQITSGRGNEQFF. The CDR3 nucleotides are TGTGCCAGCAGCCAAATCACTAGCGGGAGGGGGAATGAGCAGTTCTTC.

The gene calls are TRBV28 and TRBJ2-1; possibly TRBD2 for D (5 bases). Looked up from germline, CDR1 is MDHEN and CDR2 is SYDVKM. The CDR3 is 14 amino acids. V was clipped by 2 bases and J by 5 bases, with 10 bases between them. CDR3 region: CASSLKGGDNEQFF. The CDR3 DNA is TGTGCCAGCAGTTTAAAAGGAGGAGACAATGAGCAGTTCTTC.

The V call is TRBV7-2, the J call TRBJ2-6; the D gene is possibly TRBD2 (6 bases). With 4 bases removed from V and 0 bases from J, the gap between germline ends came to 10 bases. This CDR3 spans 16 amino acids. Germline V lookup: CDR1 SGHTA, CDR2 FQGNSA. The CDR3 DNA follows: TGTGCCAGCAGCTCTCCGGGAGTCTCTGGGGCCAACGTCCTGACTTTC. This sequence encodes CASSSPGVSGANVLTF.

J is TRBJ1-3 and V is TRBV18, with 7 bases lining up with TRBD1. CDR1 and CDR2 (germline): KGHSH, LQKENI. V shed 2 bases and J 0 bases; nucleotides not matched to a gene: 1. The CDR3 has 15 amino acids. CDR3 sequence (DNA): TGTGCCAGCTCACCAGGGACAGTCTCTGGAAACACCATATATTTT. Translation gives CASSPGTVSGNTIYF.

The V and J genes are TRBV27 and TRBJ2-3; perhaps TRBD2 as D (6 bases). V was trimmed by 0 bases and J by 0 bases, leaving 10 bases between them. The germline gives CDR1 MNHEY, CDR2 SMNVEV (reference sequence). This CDR3 comprises 16 residues. The CDR3 is CASSLSLASSTDTQYF. DNA for the CDR3: TGTGCCAGCAGTTTATCTCTAGCGAGTAGCACAGATACGCAGTATTTT.

The chain joins TRBV6-5 to TRBJ2-1, with 11 positions matching TRBD2. Germline trimming cut 4 bases from V and 6 bases from J; bases unmatched to any gene: 5. Per germline, CDR1 MNHEY and CDR2 SVGAGI. The CDR3 has 15 residues. The CDR3 region has the DNA TGTGCCAGCAGTTCCCGACTAGCGGGATTCAATGAGCAGTTCTTC. As protein: CASSSRLAGFNEQFF.

The chain uses TRBV4-1 and TRBJ2-3, with unresolved D. Germline V gene data show CDR1 as MGHRA and CDR2 as YSYEKL. The CDR3 length is 16 residues. Trimming took off 4 bases at V and 10 bases at J, with 24 bases between the two ends. This CDR3 is CASSPNAFNYPVAQYF. The CDR3 DNA reads TGCGCCAGCAGCCCCAACGCCTTCAACTATCCAGTGGCGCAGTATTTT.